This T cell receptor beta chain is from a study of cytomegalovirus exposure and HLA in healthy donors. Across the study: Assignment to the Caucasian-associated ancestry cluster applied to approximately 80% of the approximately 400 genotyped donors. The study, taken as a whole, reports: Equally common other TCR beta chains were less clonally expanded than HLA-associated ones, a later analysis found. The authors later linked a missense DCLRE1C variant to TCR beta V- and J-gene trimming. As a later analysis revealed, most CMV-associated TCR beta chains appeared HLA-restricted.

Germline V gene data show CDR1 as MRHNA and CDR2 as SNTAGT. This CDR3 region has 15 residues. The V segment lost 3 bases and the J segment 4 bases; nucleotides outside the gene matches: 5. With 60 Vbeta and 13 Jbeta primers, the PCR was carried out. The table came from immunoSEQ multiplex PCR; TCRdb's copy has only in-frame clones and leaves some out. The table records more than 95,000 clones, around 10% of them present only once. Only a few counts were recorded for this clone. Its antigen is unknown. This TCR derives from a man between 35 and 55 years old in good health and CMV-seropositive. This chain joins TRBV6-4 and TRBJ2-2, with 7 bases identical to TRBD2. Material: PBMCs. The DNA for the CDR3 is TGTGCCAGCAGTGAGACGGGAGGTCGCACCGGGGAGCTGTTTTTT. It encodes CASSETGGRTGELFF.